This TCR beta chain was sequenced during a study of T cells in Graves' hyperthyroidism and ophthalmopathy (dated by TCRdb to between 2017 and 2020). Regarding the study in general: Peripheral blood samples were taken at the time of initial diagnosis, prior to any treatment. To identify TCR V-J signatures that set the groups apart, the researchers used a discovery cohort of 95 to 100 patients, made up of 40 to 45 with Graves' ophthalmopathy and some 60 with stable Graves' hyperthyroidism. Whether ophthalmopathy could be predicted prospectively was tested in an independent validation cohort made up of roughly 19 hyperthyroidism patients plus 17 patients who later progressed to ophthalmopathy. The 100 discovery patients were divided at random into training and test sets in a 7:3 ratio. Thyroid tissue and blood T-cell repertoires from about 6 Graves' hyperthyroidism patients were also compared in the study. Following sampling, methimazole starting at 30 mg daily was given to hyperthyroidism patients, and high-dose intravenous methylprednisolone was given to ophthalmopathy patients. According to the paper, TCR Vbeta CDR3 sequencing was carried out on about 140 peripheral blood samples, which came from fewer than 50 ophthalmopathy, about 75 hyperthyroidism and some 17 progressor patients. The paper's findings and limits, for the study overall: During validation, the model predicted progression to ophthalmopathy a median of approximately 6 months ahead of onset, with almost 71% sensitivity and around 73% specificity. Sample size was not statistically predetermined, and blinding of investigators to group allocation was not performed. In cross-validation, a model built on a 13 V-J signature told ophthalmopathy apart from stable hyperthyroidism with approximately 90% sensitivity and roughly 83% specificity, and in testing the same model reached 80%/75%. Most expanded thyroid clonotypes (frequency above 0.001) were also detected in blood, suggesting blood repertoires may reflect thyroid immune responses.

V has 3 bases trimmed and J has 3 bases trimmed; junction bases matching no gene number 7. From cysteine to phenylalanine, the CDR3 is 16 amino acids long. Here the CDR3 DNA is all that survives: 48 bases in frame from base 1. This clonotype has a count of ten or more. Its recognized antigen is unknown. Base qualities were left out, and no much larger clone turns up one base away. A patient counted as having stable Graves' hyperthyroidism if no progression to ophthalmopathy occurred over 18 months of follow-up. The hyperthyroidism patients were between 18 and 65 years old and newly diagnosed, with a disease duration of less than 2 months. Patients with uncontrolled infections, other autoimmune diseases, pregnancy or lactation were excluded. Diagnoses were based on clinical symptoms, serum thyroxine and TRAb, thyroid ultrasound and orbital computed tomography. Ficoll-Paque density gradient centrifugation was used to isolate PBMCs from 8.5 to 10 ml of fresh peripheral blood. Trizol reagent was used to extract total RNA, and RNA quality was then checked on an Agilent 2100 Bioanalyzer.

Amplification of TCR beta CDR3 regions was carried out from RNA transcripts. For the first round of RT-PCR on the TCR CDR3, the HTBI primer set was used together with the Qiagen OneStep RT-PCR kit. A second multiplex PCR round built the libraries, followed by size selection and purification. Sequencing of the libraries was done on an Illumina HiSeq2000 using paired-end 100 bp reads. The paper's processing steps were these. SOAPnuke was used to process the raw data, throwing out any read that contained adapters or uncalled bases, had a mean Phred below 15, or lacked an exact constant-primer or identifier match. High-quality paired reads were merged with COPE v1.2.5, and unique nucleotide sequences were defined as clonotypes. MiTCR v1.1 was used to align the clonotypes against IMGT TRBV, TRBD and TRBJ reference segments. Only V-J combinations with frequency above 0.0001, covering about 99% of repertoires, were analysed. A TCS score was defined as the ratio of F50 (clonal expansion) to E x V (chaos), with BLOSUM62-based TCRdist applied between CDR3 peptides within each V-J. Welch's t-statistics and random forest reduced fewer than 550 V-J features to 13, which were used in a naive Bayes classifier (R e1071). The public sequencing data were trimmed at Q25 with fastp and processed into clonotypes with MiXCR by TCRdb, which kept only in-frame beta chains. Here each entry gathers all rows of one CDR3 protein and keeps the most common genes and DNA. These V and J calls rely on TCRdb rather than the paper's analysis. In all, the sample holds 190,000 or so distinct CDR3 sequences, and around 17% of those were seen once. The ten largest clones take up roughly two fifths of the sample.

The sequence links TRBV12-3 or TRBV12-4 to TRBJ1-4, and TRBD1 aligns with 7 junction nucleotides. Source material: blood. This clonotype was sampled from a man aged 35-49 years with Graves' hyperthyroidism. The CDR3 is CASSFRQGGANEKLFF. The base sequence is TGTGCCAGCAGTTTTCGGCAGGGGGGGGCTAATGAAAAACTGTTTTTT.